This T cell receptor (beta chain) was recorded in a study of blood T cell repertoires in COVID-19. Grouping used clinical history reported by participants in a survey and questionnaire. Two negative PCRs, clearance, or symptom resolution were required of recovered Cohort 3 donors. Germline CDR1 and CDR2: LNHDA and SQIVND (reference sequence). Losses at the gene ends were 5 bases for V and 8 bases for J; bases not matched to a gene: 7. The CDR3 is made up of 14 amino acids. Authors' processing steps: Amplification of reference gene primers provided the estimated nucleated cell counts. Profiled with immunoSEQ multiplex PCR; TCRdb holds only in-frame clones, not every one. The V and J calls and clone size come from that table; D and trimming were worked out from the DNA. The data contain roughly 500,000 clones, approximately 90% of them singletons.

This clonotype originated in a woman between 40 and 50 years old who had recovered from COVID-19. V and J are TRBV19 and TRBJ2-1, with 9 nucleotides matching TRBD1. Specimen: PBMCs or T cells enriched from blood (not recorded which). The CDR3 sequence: CASSEWDREDEQFF. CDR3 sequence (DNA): TGTGCCAGTAGTGAGTGGGACAGGGAAGATGAGCAGTTCTTC.